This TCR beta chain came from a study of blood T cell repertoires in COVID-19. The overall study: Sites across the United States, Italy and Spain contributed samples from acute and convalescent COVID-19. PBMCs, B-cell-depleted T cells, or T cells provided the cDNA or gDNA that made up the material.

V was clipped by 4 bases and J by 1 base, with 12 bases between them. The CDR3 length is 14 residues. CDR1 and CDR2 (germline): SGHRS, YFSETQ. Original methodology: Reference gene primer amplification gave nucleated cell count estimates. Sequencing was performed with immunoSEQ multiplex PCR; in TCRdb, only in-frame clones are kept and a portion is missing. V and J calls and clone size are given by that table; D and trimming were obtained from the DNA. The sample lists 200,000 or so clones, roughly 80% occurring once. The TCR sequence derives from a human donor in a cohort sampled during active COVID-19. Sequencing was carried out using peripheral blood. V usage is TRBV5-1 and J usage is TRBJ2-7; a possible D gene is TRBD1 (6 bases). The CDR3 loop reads CASSHPGQSYEQYF. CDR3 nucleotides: TGCGCCAGCAGCCACCCGGGACAATCCTACGAGCAGTACTTC.